These 19 T cell receptor beta chains originate from one sample sequenced in a study of shared clonotypes between healthy human individuals. CD8 cells classed as naive were CD45RO-negative and positively selected for CCR7, excluding terminally differentiated effector memory CD45RA+ cells. Data came from immunoSEQ multiplex PCR; TCRdb stores just in-frame clones and leaves some out. The sample has roughly 2,000,000 clones; about 95% are singletons. Sequenced sample: naive CD8+ T cells sorted from blood. The receptors were sampled from a man younger than 30 in good health.

The rearrangement links TRBV5-1 to TRBJ1-1, with D possibly matching TRBD1 (6 bases). The CDR3 is 14 residues long. V lost 4 bases and J lost 0, with 10 bases in between. The germline CDR1 and CDR2 sequences are SGHRS and YFSETQ. CDR3 in amino acids: CASSNTGLNTEAFF. CDR3 nucleotides: TGCGCCAGCAGCAACACAGGGTTGAACACTGAAGCTTTCTTT.

This clone has a single count. The chain links TRBV4-2 to TRBJ1-1; TRBD1 might be the D (6 bases). The ends were cut back, 4 bases at V and 3 bases at J, with 9 bases in the middle. Germline V CDR1 and CDR2: LGHNA, YNFKEQ. This CDR3 has 13 residues. This CDR3 reads CASSPNRDTEAFF. CDR3 in DNA: TGTGCCAGCAGCCCTAACAGGGACACTGAAGCTTTCTTT.

CDR3 in DNA: TGCGCCAGCAGCTTGTGGGGGGAAGGAGCTTTCTTT. Translated, it gives CASSLWGEGAFF. J is TRBJ1-1 and V is TRBV5-1; TRBD1 is a possible D gene (5 bases). CDR3 length equals 12 residues. Germline V lookup: CDR1 SGHRS, CDR2 YFSETQ. V gave up 1 base and J gave up 10 bases, with 11 bases separating them.

V usage is TRBV6-5 and J usage is TRBJ1-1; 11 bases line up with TRBD1. This CDR3 is built from 14 residues. V dropped 7 bases and J dropped 5; count of bases not matched to a gene: 6. In germline, CDR1 is MNHEY, CDR2 SVGAGI. CDR3 loop: CASKLGQGGTEAFF. In DNA form, the CDR3 reads TGTGCCAGCAAATTGGGACAGGGGGGTACTGAAGCTTTCTTT.

The chain links TRBV7-2 to TRBJ2-7; D is ambiguous. Germline assignment: CDR1 SGHTA and CDR2 FQGNSA. The ends were cut back, 2 bases at V and 5 bases at J, with 10 bases in the middle. The length of the CDR3 is 13 residues. For the CDR3, the DNA is TGTGCCAGCAGCTTATACCATACCAACGAGCAGTACTTC. Protein sequence: CASSLYHTNEQYF.

The chain employs TRBV30 and TRBJ2-7; 9 bases line up with TRBD1. Trimming at V came to 2 bases and at J to 2 bases, leaving 4 bases not matched to a gene. From germline, CDR1 is GTSNPN and CDR2 SVGIG (reference sequence). The CDR3 totals 14 residues. The CDR3 protein is CAWSSGQGTYEQYF. DNA of the CDR3: TGTGCCTGGAGTTCAGGACAGGGGACCTACGAGCAGTACTTC.

V gene TRBV27 combines with J gene TRBJ1-1; 7 bases fit TRBD1. Germline CDR1 MNHEY, CDR2 SMNVEV (reference sequence). After removal of 0 bases from V and 11 bases from J, the junction contained 9 bases not matched to a gene. The CDR3 has 14 residues. The CDR3 sequence: CASSLSGPGTVAFF. The CDR3, as DNA: TGTGCCAGCAGTTTATCGGGGCCGGGGACAGTGGCTTTCTTT.

The V gene is TRBV21-1, the J gene TRBJ2-7; the DNA was not compared with TRBD1, the D call given in the table. TRBV21-1 is listed as a pseudogene. The CDR3 runs to 13 residues. The CDR3 region is CASSTAGAYEQYF. For the CDR3, the DNA is TGTGCCAGCAGCACGGCAGGGGCCTACGAGCAGTACTTC.

This chain joins TRBV10-3 and TRBJ2-2; D ambiguous. Looked up from germline, CDR1 is ENHRY and CDR2 is SYGVKD. The CDR3 contains 16 residues. Trimming stripped 3 bases from V and 0 bases from J, with 11 bases between. The CDR3 region is CAISDGQESNTGELFF. CDR3 nucleotides: TGTGCCATCAGTGATGGCCAGGAGTCGAACACCGGGGAGCTGTTTTTT.

The genes are TRBV5-1 and TRBJ1-4; no firm D call. From germline, CDR1 is SGHRS and CDR2 YFSETQ. Deletions cut 2 bases from V and 4 bases from J, with 9 bases between. This CDR3 spans 14 amino acids. In DNA form, the CDR3 reads TGCGCCAGCAGCTTTAGCAACGGTAATGAAAAACTGTTTTTT. Protein: CASSFSNGNEKLFF.

The J gene is TRBJ2-7, the V gene TRBV10-2; TRBD1 or TRBD2 may be the D gene (5 bases each). This CDR3 contains 12 residues. Trimming removed 8 bases at V and 2 bases at J, with 10 bases between. Germline loops: CDR1 WSHSY, CDR2 SAAADI. CDR3 DNA sequence: TGCGCCAGCGGGACGCCGACCTACGAGCAGTACTTC. This gives the protein CASGTPTYEQYF.

The chain couples TRBV29-1 to TRBJ1-2; maybe TRBD1 (5 bases). CDR1 and CDR2 (germline): SQVTM, ANQGSEA. CDR3 length: 11 amino acids. Written as DNA, the CDR3 is TGCACCTCTAGGGGATCCTATGGCTACACCTTC. Translation: CTSRGSYGYTF.

The chain is built from TRBV9 and TRBJ2-3; perhaps TRBD2 as D (5 bases). The CDR3 has 17 residues. Trimming removed 0 bases at V and 1 base at J, with 15 bases between. Germline V gene lookup returns CDR1 SGDLS and CDR2 YYNGEE. As DNA, the CDR3 is TGTGCCAGCAGCGTAGTTCCCCCAGCGGAGGGCACAGATACGCAGTATTTT. Amino acid sequence: CASSVVPPAEGTDTQYF.

The chain joins TRBV27 to TRBJ2-7; 8 nucleotides match TRBD1. Per germline, CDR1 MNHEY and CDR2 SMNVEV (reference sequence). With V trimmed by 1 base and J by 3 bases, 29 bases remained unmatched. The CDR3 is made up of 23 amino acids. CDR3 DNA: TGTGCCAGCAGTTTATACCCCAGAACCCACTCCCACTCTTCGGGACAGGTAGACTACGAGCAGTACTTC. Its protein product is CASSLYPRTHSHSSGQVDYEQYF.

The genes are TRBV7-9 and TRBJ1-2; 10 bases match TRBD1. Trimming cost V 10 bases and J 0 bases; bases outside gene matches: 5. CDR3 length equals 14 residues. The V gene's germline CDR1 is SEHNR and CDR2 FQNEAQ (reference sequence). CDR3 coding DNA: TGTGCCATCCCGGGACAGGGGCCTAACTATGGCTACACCTTC. Protein sequence: CAIPGQGPNYGYTF.

A note on this clone: The same CDR3 is also encoded by other DNA sequences in this sample. The gene calls are TRBV6-6 and TRBJ2-1; D unclear. This CDR3 comprises 11 residues. Trimming removed 0 bases at V and 10 bases at J, with 4 bases between. Germline lookup yields CDR1 MNHNY and CDR2 SVGAGI (reference sequence). The chain's CDR3 is CASSYSGEQFF. The CDR3 coding sequence is TGTGCCAGCAGTTACTCTGGGGAGCAGTTCTTC.

The rearrangement links TRBV10-2 to TRBJ1-1, with D perhaps matching TRBD1 (6 bases). This CDR3 is 13 amino acids long. The V end lost 0 bases, the J end lost 8 bases, and 10 bases lay between the germline ends. The germline gives CDR1 WSHSY, CDR2 SAAADI. As DNA, the CDR3 is TGCGCCAGCAGTGAGTCAGGGGGGCGAGAAGCTTTCTTT. It codes for CASSESGGREAFF.

The chain joins TRBV28 to TRBJ1-2; the match to TRBD1 covers 10 bases. In germline, CDR1 is MDHEN, CDR2 SYDVKM. CDR3 length equals 17 residues. The junction had 8 bases not matched to a gene; V was cut back by 3 bases and J by 1 base. The CDR3 region has the DNA TGTGCCAGCAGTTTCCGCCTGACAGGGGGCTTTAACTATGGCTACACCTTC. This sequence encodes CASSFRLTGGFNYGYTF.

Remarks on this clone: Other DNA sequences in this specimen translate into the identical CDR3. V usage is TRBV19 and J usage is TRBJ2-7; the D gene is possibly TRBD1 (6 bases). The germline V and J ends were trimmed by 4 bases and 2 bases, with 9 bases remaining between them. The length of the CDR3 is 13 residues. Per germline, CDR1 LNHDA and CDR2 SQIVND (reference sequence). In DNA, the CDR3 is TGTGCCAGTAGTACCGCAGGGGCCTACGAGCAGTACTTC. Residues: CASSTAGAYEQYF.